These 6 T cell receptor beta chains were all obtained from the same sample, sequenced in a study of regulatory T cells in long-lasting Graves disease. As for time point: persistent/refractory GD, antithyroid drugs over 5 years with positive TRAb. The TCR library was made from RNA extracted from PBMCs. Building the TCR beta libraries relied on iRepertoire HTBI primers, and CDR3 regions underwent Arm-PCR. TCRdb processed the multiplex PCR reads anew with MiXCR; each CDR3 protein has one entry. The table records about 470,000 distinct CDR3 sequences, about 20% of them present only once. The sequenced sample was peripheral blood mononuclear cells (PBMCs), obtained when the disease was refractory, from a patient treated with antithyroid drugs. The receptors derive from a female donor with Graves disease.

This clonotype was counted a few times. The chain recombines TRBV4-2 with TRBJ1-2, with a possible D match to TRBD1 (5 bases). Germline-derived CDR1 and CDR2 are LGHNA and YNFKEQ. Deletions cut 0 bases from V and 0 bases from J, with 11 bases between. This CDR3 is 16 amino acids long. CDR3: CASSQDGAGPNYGYTF. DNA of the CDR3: TGTGCCAGCAGCCAAGATGGGGCAGGGCCTAACTATGGCTACACCTTC.

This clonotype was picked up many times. Written as DNA, the CDR3 is TGCAGTGCTAGAGAAGGGAGGCAGGGGTATGGCTACACCTTC. Encoded protein: CSAREGRQGYGYTF. V is TRBV20-1 and J is TRBJ1-2; D might be TRBD1 (6 bases). From germline, CDR1 is DFQATT and CDR2 SNEGSKA (reference sequence). The length of the CDR3 is 14 residues. Trimming removed 0 bases at V and 5 bases at J, with 13 bases between.

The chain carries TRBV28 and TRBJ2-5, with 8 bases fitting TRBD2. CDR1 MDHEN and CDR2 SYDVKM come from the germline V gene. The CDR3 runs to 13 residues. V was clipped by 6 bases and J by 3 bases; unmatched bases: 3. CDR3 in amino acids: CASRGLGEETQYF. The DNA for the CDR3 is TGTGCCAGCAGGGGACTAGGCGAAGAGACCCAGTACTTC.

The DNA of the CDR3 is TGCAGCGTGGAGTCCTCTTTGACCGGGGAGCTGTTTTTT. Its translation: CSVESSLTGELFF. The chain joins TRBV29-1 to TRBJ2-2, with D uncertain. This CDR3 has 13 amino acids. Deletions cut 6 bases from V and 5 bases from J, with 13 bases between. The germline CDR1 and CDR2 sequences are SQVTM and ANQGSEA.

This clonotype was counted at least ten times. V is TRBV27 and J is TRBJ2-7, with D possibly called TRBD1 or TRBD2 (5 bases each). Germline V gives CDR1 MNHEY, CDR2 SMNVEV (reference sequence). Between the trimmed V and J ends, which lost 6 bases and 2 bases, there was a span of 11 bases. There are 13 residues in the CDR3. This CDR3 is CASSRDATYEQYF. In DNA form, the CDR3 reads TGTGCCAGCAGCAGGGACGCTACCTACGAGCAGTACTTC.

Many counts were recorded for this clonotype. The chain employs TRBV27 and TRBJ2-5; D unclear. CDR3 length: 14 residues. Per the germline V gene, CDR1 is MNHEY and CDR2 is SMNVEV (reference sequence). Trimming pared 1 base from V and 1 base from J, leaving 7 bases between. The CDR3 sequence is CASSLYGPQETQYF. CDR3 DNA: TGTGCCAGCAGTTTATATGGGCCCCAAGAGACCCAGTACTTC.